Listed below are T cell receptor beta chains from one sample, sequenced in a study of cytomegalovirus exposure and HLA in healthy donors. Produced via immunoSEQ multiplex PCR; TCRdb's table is partial and in-frame only. The table lists roughly 100,000 clones, approximately 77% of them singletons, with 4.5% to 6% in the top ten. Sequenced input: PBMCs. Every receptor here comes from a middle-aged woman in good health and CMV-seronegative. Each CDR3 is given with its conserved first and last residue. The D gene is left open where the match is weak. Rows may omit the clone size; those that give it use once, few, many or a size class.

d_call clone_size j_call v_call cdr3_nt cdr3_aa
NA NA TRBJ1-5 TRBV30 TGTGCCTGGAGTGCTGACCTGGAGGGTCGGCCCCAGCATTTT CAWSADLEGRPQHF
NA NA TRBJ2-1 TRBV19 TGTGCCAGTAGTATGTCAGGTTACCCCTACAATGAGCAGTTCTTC CASSMSGYPYNEQFF
NA few TRBJ2-7 TRBV19 TGTGCCAGTAGTCCCTGGATGGCAGGGAAACACGAGCAGTACTTC CASSPWMAGKHEQYF
NA NA TRBJ1-1 TRBV7-3 TGTGCCAGCAGCTTAGAGGGGAACACTGAAGCTTTCTTT CASSLEGNTEAFF
NA NA TRBJ1-6 TRBV9 TGTGCCAGCAGCCCTCGACAGAATAATTCACCCCTCCACTTT CASSPRQNNSPLHF
TRBD1 few TRBJ1-1 TRBV28 TGTGCCAGCAGTCGGACAGGCAACACTGAAGCTTTCTTT CASSRTGNTEAFF
NA NA TRBJ2-7 TRBV11-2 TGTGCCAGCAGCTCTACCCTGGAGCAGTACTTC CASSSTLEQYF
NA once TRBJ1-2 TRBV30 TGTGCCTGGCTCACGTGGGGACTCACGGACGGCTACACCTTC CAWLTWGLTDGYTF
TRBD1 NA TRBJ1-6 TRBV7-2 TGTGCCAGCAGCCAGACAGGGGTGGGCTCTTCACCCCTCCACTTT CASSQTGVGSSPLHF
TRBD2 NA TRBJ2-2 TRBV7-3 TGTGCCAGCAGCATAGCGGGGGGTCCGGACACCGGGGAGCTGTTTTTT CASSIAGGPDTGELFF
NA few TRBJ1-1 TRBV5-5 TGTGCCAGCAGCCCCACAGGGTTGAACACTGAAGCTTTCTTT CASSPTGLNTEAFF
TRBD1 NA TRBJ1-2 TRBV6-5 TGTGCCAGCAGTAGACAGGGCGGGGGCTACACCTTC CASSRQGGGYTF
NA NA TRBJ1-1 TRBV29-1 TGCAGCGCCCTTGTTGGGGGGGGTAACACTGAAGCTTTCTTT CSALVGGGNTEAFF
NA once TRBJ1-5 TRBV4-1 TGCGCCAGCAGCCAAGTTTTCCCAGGGTCTAGCAATCAGCCCCAGCATTTT CASSQVFPGSSNQPQHF
NA NA TRBJ2-5 TRBV29-1 TGCAGCGTTAGATGGCGGGTAGATCAGCAAGAGACCCAGTACTTC CSVRWRVDQQETQYF
TRBD1 NA TRBJ1-1 TRBV25-1 TGTGCCAGCAGTGAATATTTGACAGGGTCGACATTGAGGACTGAAGCTTTCTTT CASSEYLTGSTLRTEAFF
NA NA TRBJ1-1 TRBV5-5 TGTGCCAGCTGGTGGGGCTCGAACACTGAAGCTTTCTTT CASWWGSNTEAFF
TRBD2 NA TRBJ2-5 TRBV5-6 TGTGCCAGCAGCTTGTACCTAGCGGGGGGACAAGAGACCCAGTACTTC CASSLYLAGGQETQYF
TRBD1 NA TRBJ1-1 TRBV28 TGTGCCAGCAGAGTCGACAGGGGGACTGAAGCTTTCTTT CASRVDRGTEAFF
NA NA TRBJ2-5 TRBV19 TGTGCCAGTAGTAATTGGGCCCAAGAGACCCAGTACTTC CASSNWAQETQYF
NA NA TRBJ2-7 TRBV6-1 TGTGCCAGCAGTGAAGAAGGCAGGGAACGGGCGGAGCAGTACTTC CASSEEGRERAEQYF
TRBD1 NA TRBJ1-4 TRBV27 TGTGCCAGCAGTTTATCCCGAGGGACAGGGGGCGACGAAAAACTGTTTTTT CASSLSRGTGGDEKLFF
TRBD2 once TRBJ2-3 TRBV7-9 TGTACCAGCAGCTTCATTAGCGGGGTCACAGATACGCAGTATTTT CTSSFISGVTDTQYF
NA few TRBJ1-1 TRBV10-3 TGTGCCATCAGTGAGGCTTCTAGCACTGAAGCTTTCTTT CAISEASSTEAFF
NA few TRBJ1-1 TRBV6-1 TGTGCCAGCAAGAAGGGGATTGACACTGAAGCTTTCTTT CASKKGIDTEAFF
TRBD1 NA TRBJ2-7 TRBV7-9 TGTGCCAGCAGCTTATTGGGACAGGGGGTGTACGAGCAGTACTTC CASSLLGQGVYEQYF
TRBD1 NA TRBJ1-1 TRBV9 TGTGCCAGCAGCGTCGGACAGGGGACGTACACTGAAGCTTTCTTT CASSVGQGTYTEAFF
TRBD1 NA TRBJ1-4 TRBV18 TGTGCCAGCTCACCACCAGGGACAGGCGGTGAAAAACTGTTTTTT CASSPPGTGGEKLFF
NA NA TRBJ1-1 TRBV2 TGTGCCAGCATTTTTATAGCGGGGGGGGCTGAAGCTTTCTTT CASIFIAGGAEAFF
NA NA TRBJ2-1 TRBV30 TGTGCCTGGGGGGGGGCAGTAAATTCCTACAATGAGCAGTTCTTC CAWGGAVNSYNEQFF
NA NA TRBJ2-2 TRBV6-4 TGTGCCAGCAAGCGACTGTGGAACACCGGGGAGCTGTTTTTT CASKRLWNTGELFF
TRBD1 NA TRBJ1-4 TRBV7-6 TGTGCCAGCAGCTCCCGACAGGGTGGGAATGAAAAACTGTTTTTT CASSSRQGGNEKLFF
NA NA TRBJ2-3 TRBV7-2 TGTGCCAGCAGCTTAAACACGGGGGAGCGCACAGATACGCAGTATTTT CASSLNTGERTDTQYF